The source of this TCR beta chain is a study of T-cell reconstitution after alpha-beta-depleted transplantation in children. The CDR3 runs to 12 residues. The germline V gene has CDR1 SQVTM and CDR2 ANQGSEA. Trimming stripped 3 bases from V and 5 bases from J, with 7 bases between. This clonotype was seen repeatedly, ten times or more. TCRbeta library preparation incorporated unique molecular identifiers. TCRdb ran MiXCR on the PCR reads and lists one entry per CDR3 protein. The table shows roughly 76,000 distinct CDR3 sequences, with roughly 10% occurring only once. This specimen consisted of PBMCs, obtained before TCRalphabeta/CD19-depleted stem cell transplant. This TCR derives from a boy younger than 18 with acute myeloid leukemia, due to receive a stem cell transplant. The chain has TRBV29-1 and TRBJ1-4, with D tentatively TRBD1 (5 bases). CDR3 DNA: TGCAGCGTTGATGGGGGGAATGAAAAACTGTTTTTT. It specifies CSVDGGNEKLFF.